One and the same sample provided the 12 T cell receptor beta chains below, sequenced in a study of shared T cell receptors in the human thymus. Assay: immunoSEQ multiplex PCR; the TCRdb copy retains only in-frame clones and omits some. The table has almost 550,000 clones, approximately 80% seen once. These same data were also listed under a study on human thymus T cells.

Sequencing used thymocytes. The source is a boy less than two years old with a congenital heart defect.

The chain joins TRBV18 to TRBJ2-5, with unresolved D. V gave up 2 bases and J gave up 4 bases, with 8 bases separating them. This CDR3 is built from 13 residues. CDR1 is KGHSH and CDR2 is LQKENI in the germline V gene. In DNA form, the CDR3 reads TGTGCCAGCTCACCAGCCCCAGGAGAGACCCAGTACTTC. Its translation is CASSPAPGETQYF.

This clone was seen only a few times. The rearrangement uses TRBV6-5 and TRBJ2-7; 13 bases agree with TRBD2. CDR3 size: 15 residues. V lost 4 bases to trimming and J lost 3 bases; unmatched junction nucleotides: 3. Germline V gene lookup returns CDR1 MNHEY and CDR2 SVGAGI. CDR3 nucleotides: TGTGCCAGCAGTTCCGGGACTAGCGGGAACTACGAGCAGTACTTC. Translated: CASSSGTSGNYEQYF.

V is TRBV7-9 and J is TRBJ2-7; D is possibly TRBD1 (5 bases). Germline CDR1 is SEHNR and CDR2 is FQNEAQ (reference sequence). CDR3 length: 14 residues. The V end lost 2 bases, the J end lost 2 bases, and 10 bases lay between the germline ends. The DNA of the CDR3 is TGTGCCAGCAGCTTATGGCAGGGAACCTACGAGCAGTACTTC. Its translation: CASSLWQGTYEQYF. The complete variable domain, with remaining parts taken from reference TRBV7-9 and TRBJ2-7, reads DTGVSQNPRHKITKRGQNVTFRCDPISEHNRLYWYRQTLGQGPEFLTYFQNEAQLEKSRLLSDRFSAERPKGSFSTLEIQRTEQGDSAMYLCASSLWQGTYEQYFGPGTRLTVT.

The chain joins TRBV7-2 to TRBJ1-2, with a possible D match to TRBD1 (5 bases). The germline V gene has CDR1 SGHTA and CDR2 FQGNSA. The CDR3 has 14 amino acids. The V gene lost 5 bases and the J gene lost 8 bases, with 18 bases spanning the gap. The CDR3 loop reads CASSPGGKGRGYTF. DNA for the CDR3: TGTGCCAGCAGCCCCGGGGGGAAGGGTCGCGGCTACACCTTC.

On this clone: Other DNA sequences from this sample encode an identical CDR3 as well. V usage is TRBV6-5 and J usage is TRBJ2-5; D is possibly TRBD1 (6 bases). CDR3 length: 14 residues. CDR1 is MNHEY and CDR2 is SVGAGI in the germline V gene. The V and J ends lost 7 bases and 2 bases respectively, with 14 bases between them. For the CDR3, the DNA is TGTGCCAGCACCGAACCCGGACAGCAAGAGACCCAGTACTTC. Translated: CASTEPGQQETQYF.

This clone was observed a few times. The V call is TRBV29-1, the J call TRBJ1-1, with 8 nucleotides matching TRBD1. Germline CDR1 is SQVTM and CDR2 is ANQGSEA. The CDR3 spans 14 residues. With 7 bases clipped from V and 0 bases from J, the junction kept 7 bases outside the gene matches. The CDR3 DNA follows: TGCAGCGGTTATAACAGGGGGTTGAACACTGAAGCTTTCTTT. This translates into CSGYNRGLNTEAFF.

The gene calls are TRBV5-4 and TRBJ1-2, with TRBD1 as a possible D gene (5 bases). The V gene's germline CDR1 is SGHNT and CDR2 YYREEE (reference sequence). Trimming took 4 bases from V and 2 from J, leaving 15 bases between them. This CDR3 region has 15 residues. The CDR3 coding sequence is TGTGCCAGCAGCCAAACGACAGCTCCCAACTATGGCTACACCTTC. It is translated as CASSQTTAPNYGYTF.

V and J are TRBV19 and TRBJ2-3; 9 bases agree with TRBD2. Germline lookup yields CDR1 LNHDA and CDR2 SQIVND (reference sequence). Trimming removed 8 bases from V and 8 bases from J; junction bases left unmatched: 11. The CDR3 length is 14 residues. CDR3 DNA: TGTGCCAGTGTCACTTCGGGCGGGAGGGGTACGCAGTATTTT. Encoded protein: CASVTSGGRGTQYF.

The J gene is TRBJ2-5, the V gene TRBV12-5; a weak D match, TRBD1 (5 bases). V was shortened by 0 bases and J by 3 bases, with 11 bases between the two germline ends. Germline CDR1 LGHNT, CDR2 FRNRAP. The CDR3 sequence is 15 residues long. CDR3 bases: TGTGCTAGTGGTTTGGTAGGGGATTCGAAAGAGACCCAGTACTTC. Translating gives CASGLVGDSKETQYF.

The V call is TRBV13, the J call TRBJ2-7; TRBD1 agrees at 7 bases. Germline values: CDR1 PRHDT, CDR2 FYEKMQ (reference sequence). The ends lost 4 bases at V and 4 bases at J; junction bases unmatched: 4. The CDR3 loop spans 13 amino acids. The CDR3 bases are TGTGCCAGCAGCTCAAACAGGGGTTACGAGCAGTACTTC. It specifies CASSSNRGYEQYF.

The V gene is TRBV2, the J gene TRBJ2-1, with TRBD2 matching over 8 bases. The ends lost 6 bases at V and 2 bases at J; junction bases unmatched: 6. The germline V gene encodes CDR1 SNHLY and CDR2 FYNNEI. There are 15 residues in the CDR3. CDR3 DNA sequence: TGTGCCAGCAGATTCGAAGCGGGAGCCTACAATGAGCAGTTCTTC. This sequence encodes CASRFEAGAYNEQFF.

This chain links TRBV7-9 with TRBJ2-7; either TRBD1 or TRBD2 may supply D (10 bases each). The CDR3 spans 19 residues. Germline CDR1 and CDR2: SEHNR and FQNEAQ (reference sequence). V was clipped by 5 bases and J by 0 bases, with 26 bases between them. The CDR3 spells CASSLSGQGPSGGSYEQYF. In DNA form, the CDR3 reads TGTGCCAGCAGCCTTTCGGGACAGGGGCCTAGCGGGGGCTCCTACGAGCAGTACTTC.